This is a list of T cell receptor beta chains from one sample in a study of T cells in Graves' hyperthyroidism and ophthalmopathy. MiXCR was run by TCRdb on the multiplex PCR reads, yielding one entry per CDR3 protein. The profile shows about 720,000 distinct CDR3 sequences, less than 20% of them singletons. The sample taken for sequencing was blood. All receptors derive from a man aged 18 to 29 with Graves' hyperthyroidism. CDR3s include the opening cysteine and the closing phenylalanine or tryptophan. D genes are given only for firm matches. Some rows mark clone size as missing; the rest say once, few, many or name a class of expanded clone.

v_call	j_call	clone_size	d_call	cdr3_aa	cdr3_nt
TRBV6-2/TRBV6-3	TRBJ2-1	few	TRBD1	CASSLRDRAPGEQFF	TGTGCCAGCAGTCTCCGGGACAGGGCCCCAGGTGAGCAGTTCTTC
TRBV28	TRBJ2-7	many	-	CASRPTVTYEQYF	TGTGCCAGCAGACCCACAGTAACCTACGAGCAGTACTTC
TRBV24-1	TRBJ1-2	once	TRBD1	CATSDTRTGYGYTF	TGTGCCACCAGTGATACTCGGACAGGCTATGGCTACACCTTC
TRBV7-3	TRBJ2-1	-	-	CASPPPHPPPHPQQFF	TGTGCCAGCCCCCCCCCGCACCCCCCCCCCCACCCCCAGCAGTTCTTC
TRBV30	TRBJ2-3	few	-	CACPGEFTDTQYF	TGTGCCTGCCCAGGGGAATTCACAGATACGCAGTATTTT
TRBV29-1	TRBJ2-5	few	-	CSVAQAAETQYF	TGCAGCGTTGCGCAGGCGGCCGAGACCCAGTACTTC
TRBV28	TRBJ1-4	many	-	CASSSPTRTNEKLFF	TGTGCCAGCAGTTCTCCAACGCGAACTAATGAAAAACTGTTTTTT
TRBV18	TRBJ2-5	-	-	CASSPPGLSETQYF	TGTGCCAGCTCACCTCCGGGACTCTCAGAGACCCAGTACTTC
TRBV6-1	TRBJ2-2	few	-	CASSEGVANTGELFF	TGTGCCAGCAGTGAAGGGGTCGCGAACACCGGGGAGCTGTTTTTT
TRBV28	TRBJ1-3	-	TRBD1	CASSLGPGQGLPGNTIYF	TGTGCCAGCAGTTTAGGACCGGGACAGGGGTTGCCTGGAAACACCATATATTTT